This T cell receptor beta chain was profiled in a study of T cells in localized non-small cell lung cancer. The repertoire was sequenced with immunoSEQ multiplex PCR; TCRdb's copy has only in-frame clones and lacks some. The data show under 65,000 clones, under 85% seen once. Concerning this clone itself: Its antigen is unknown.

Germline trimming cut 5 bases from V and 6 bases from J; bases unmatched to any gene: 9. Germline CDR1 is MNHEY and CDR2 is SMNVEV (reference sequence). The CDR3 loop spans 15 amino acids. Study-level points and caveats: Uninvolved adjacent lung had more T cell clonality than any other tissue, topping tumor.

The receptor comes from a female donor over 55 with stage II squamous cell lung carcinoma. Material: peripheral blood, obtained before any cancer treatment. J is TRBJ1-4 and V is TRBV27; the match to TRBD1 covers 7 bases. CDR3 loop: CASSNQGGGDEKLFF. The CDR3 DNA sequence: TGTGCCAGCAGTAATCAGGGGGGCGGAGATGAAAAACTGTTTTTT.